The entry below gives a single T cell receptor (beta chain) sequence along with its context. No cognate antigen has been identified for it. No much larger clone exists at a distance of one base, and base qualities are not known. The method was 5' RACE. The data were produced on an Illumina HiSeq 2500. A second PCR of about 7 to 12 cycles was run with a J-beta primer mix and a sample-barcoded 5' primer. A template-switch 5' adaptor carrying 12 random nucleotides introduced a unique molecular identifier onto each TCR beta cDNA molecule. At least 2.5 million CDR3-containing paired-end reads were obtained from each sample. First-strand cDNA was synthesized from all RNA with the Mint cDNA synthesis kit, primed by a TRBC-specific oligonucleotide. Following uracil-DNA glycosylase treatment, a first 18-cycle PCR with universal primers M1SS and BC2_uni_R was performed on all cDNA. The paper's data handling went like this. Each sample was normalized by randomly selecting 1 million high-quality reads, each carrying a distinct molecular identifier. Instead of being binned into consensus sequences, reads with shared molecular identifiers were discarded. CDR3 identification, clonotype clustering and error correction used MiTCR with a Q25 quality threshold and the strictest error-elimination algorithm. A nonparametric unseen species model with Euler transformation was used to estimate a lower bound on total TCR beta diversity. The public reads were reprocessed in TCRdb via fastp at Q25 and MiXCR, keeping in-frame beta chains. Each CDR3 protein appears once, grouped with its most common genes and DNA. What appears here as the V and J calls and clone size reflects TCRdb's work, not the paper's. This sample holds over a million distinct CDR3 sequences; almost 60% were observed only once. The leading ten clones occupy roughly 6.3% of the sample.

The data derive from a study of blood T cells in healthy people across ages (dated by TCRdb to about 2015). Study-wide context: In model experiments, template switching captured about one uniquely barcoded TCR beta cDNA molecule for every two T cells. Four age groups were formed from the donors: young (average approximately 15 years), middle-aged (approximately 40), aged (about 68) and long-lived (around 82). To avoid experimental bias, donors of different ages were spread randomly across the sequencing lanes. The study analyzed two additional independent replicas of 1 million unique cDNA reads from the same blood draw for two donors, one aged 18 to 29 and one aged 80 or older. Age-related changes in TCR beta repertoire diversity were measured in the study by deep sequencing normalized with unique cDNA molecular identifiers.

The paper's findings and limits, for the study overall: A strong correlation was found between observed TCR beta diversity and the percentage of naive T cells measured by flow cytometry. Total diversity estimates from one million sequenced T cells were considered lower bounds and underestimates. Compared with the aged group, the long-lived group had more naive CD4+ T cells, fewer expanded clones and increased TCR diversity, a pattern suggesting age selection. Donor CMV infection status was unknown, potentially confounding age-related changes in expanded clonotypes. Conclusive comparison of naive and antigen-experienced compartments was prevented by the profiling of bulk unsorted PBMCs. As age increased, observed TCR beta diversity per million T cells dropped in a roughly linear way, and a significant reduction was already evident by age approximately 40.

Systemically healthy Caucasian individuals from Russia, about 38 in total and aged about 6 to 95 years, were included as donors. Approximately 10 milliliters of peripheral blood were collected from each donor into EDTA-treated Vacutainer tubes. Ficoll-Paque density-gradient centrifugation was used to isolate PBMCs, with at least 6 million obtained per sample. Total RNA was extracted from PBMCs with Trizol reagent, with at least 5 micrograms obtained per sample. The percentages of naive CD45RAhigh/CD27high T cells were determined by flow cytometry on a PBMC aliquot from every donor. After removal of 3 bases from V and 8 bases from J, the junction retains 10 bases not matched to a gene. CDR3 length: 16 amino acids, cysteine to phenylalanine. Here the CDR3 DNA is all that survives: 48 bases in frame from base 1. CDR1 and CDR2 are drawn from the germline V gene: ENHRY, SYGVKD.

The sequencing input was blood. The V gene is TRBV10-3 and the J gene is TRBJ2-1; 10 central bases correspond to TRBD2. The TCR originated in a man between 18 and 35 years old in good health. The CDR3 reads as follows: CAISDQTSGGAYEQFF. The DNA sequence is TGTGCCATCAGTGATCAAACAAGCGGGGGGGCGTATGAGCAGTTCTTC.